One sample yielded the 22 T cell receptor beta chains listed below, sequenced in a study of cytomegalovirus exposure and HLA in healthy donors. PCR amplification relied on 60 Vbeta primers (plus 13 Jbeta primers). The data were produced by immunoSEQ multiplex PCR, yet TCRdb's version contains in-frame clones alone and is incomplete. The sample has approximately 140,000 clones, 79% seen once. Sequencing was carried out using PBMCs. The source is a young man in good health and CMV-seronegative.

The chain is built from TRBV30 and TRBJ2-3, with D uncertain. Germline lookup yields CDR1 GTSNPN and CDR2 SVGIG (reference sequence). Trimming removed 3 bases at V and 2 bases at J, with 12 bases between. CDR3 length equals 14 residues. The chain's CDR3 is CAWSRHGPTDTQYF. The CDR3 nucleotides read TGTGCCTGGAGCAGACACGGTCCCACAGATACGCAGTATTTT. The complete variable domain, with remaining parts taken from reference TRBV30 and TRBJ2-3, reads SQTIHQWPATLVQPVGSPLSLECTVEGTSNPNLYWYRQAAGRGLQLLFYSVGIGQISSEVPQNLSASRPQDRQFILSSKKLLLSDSGFYLCAWSRHGPTDTQYFGPGTRLTVL.

The chain combines TRBV5-1 with TRBJ1-6, with D perhaps matching TRBD1 (6 bases). Germline CDR1 and CDR2: SGHRS and YFSETQ. CDR3 length equals 14 residues. V shed 4 bases and J shed 9 bases, with 14 bases lying between them. The CDR3 sequence is CASSHGRGSSPLHF. In DNA form, the CDR3 reads TGCGCCAGCAGCCATGGAAGGGGGAGTTCACCCCTCCACTTT.

This clone was found once. This sequence joins TRBV5-5 and TRBJ2-7; D ambiguous. The CDR3 spans 14 residues. The germline V and J ends were trimmed by 2 bases and 0 bases, with 9 bases remaining between them. Germline V CDR1 and CDR2: SGHKS, YYEKEE (reference sequence). As DNA, the CDR3 is TGTGCCAGCAGCTTATCCCCTCTCTCCTACGAGCAGTACTTC. This codes for CASSLSPLSYEQYF.

The sample holds one count of this clone. This rearrangement joins TRBV27 to TRBJ1-2; 9 nucleotides line up with TRBD1. The junction had 4 bases not matched to a gene; V was cut back by 6 bases and J by 5 bases. The CDR3 extends over 13 amino acids. Germline V gene data show CDR1 as MNHEY and CDR2 as SMNVEV (reference sequence). The CDR3 nucleotides read TGTGCCAGCAGCCGGACAGGGGTTTATGGCTACACCTTC. Translated, it gives CASSRTGVYGYTF.

This clone was counted once. This sequence joins TRBV29-1 and TRBJ2-4; D possibly corresponds to TRBD2 (6 bases). Germline V gives CDR1 SQVTM, CDR2 ANQGSEA. The length of the CDR3 is 15 residues. V was pared by 4 bases and J by 4 bases, with 17 bases between. This CDR3 is CSVGGVGTAKNIQYF. CDR3 DNA sequence: TGCAGCGTTGGGGGGGTAGGAACAGCTAAAAACATTCAGTACTTC.

This chain connects TRBV7-2 to TRBJ1-1; 7 bases map to TRBD1. Germline lookup yields CDR1 SGHTA and CDR2 FQGNSA. With 8 bases clipped from V and 0 bases from J, the junction kept 6 bases outside the gene matches. This CDR3 is built from 14 residues. The CDR3 is CASRRDSLNTEAFF. CDR3 DNA sequence: TGTGCCAGCCGACGGGACAGCTTGAACACTGAAGCTTTCTTT.

This rearrangement joins TRBV5-5 to TRBJ1-2; 11 nucleotides line up with TRBD1. Looked up from germline, CDR1 is SGHKS and CDR2 is YYEKEE (reference sequence). There are 16 residues in the CDR3. Trimming took 0 bases from V and 7 from J; bases not matched to a gene: 8. The CDR3 DNA follows: TGTGCCAGCAGCTTGGTAAACGGACAGGGGGCTTCTGGCTACACCTTC. Protein product: CASSLVNGQGASGYTF.

J is TRBJ2-4 and V is TRBV27, with D maybe TRBD1 (6 bases). The V end was cut by 5 bases, the J end by 0 bases, with 23 bases between. Germline values: CDR1 MNHEY, CDR2 SMNVEV (reference sequence). This CDR3 contains 19 residues. The CDR3 loop reads CASSPRPGQPAKAKNIQYF. The CDR3, as DNA: TGTGCCAGCAGTCCCCGCCCCGGACAGCCAGCGAAAGCCAAAAACATTCAGTACTTC.

V and J are TRBV7-9 and TRBJ1-1; TRBD1 matches 10 bases. J gave up 5 bases and V 5 bases, and 11 bases lay outside the gene matches. CDR1 is SEHNR, CDR2 FQNEAQ, per germline (reference sequence). This CDR3 is 16 amino acids long. The CDR3 spells CASSRTQGQGNTEAFF. CDR3 coding DNA: TGTGCCAGCAGCCGAACACAGGGACAGGGGAATACTGAAGCTTTCTTT.

The chain carries TRBV27 and TRBJ2-1; 10 bases map to TRBD2. Germline CDR1 and CDR2: MNHEY and SMNVEV (reference sequence). CDR3 length: 16 amino acids. J lost 5 bases, V lost 6 bases, and 10 bases had no gene match. The chain's CDR3 is CASSLTRAGGHNEQFF. In DNA, the CDR3 is TGTGCCAGCAGCTTAACTCGAGCGGGGGGGCACAATGAGCAGTTCTTC.

V usage is TRBV23-1 and J usage is TRBJ1-2; TRBD1 is a possible D gene (6 bases). TRBV23-1 is placed among ORFs of uncertain function. The CDR3 covers 13 residues. V lost 1 base, J lost 3 bases, and 6 bases lay in between. CDR3 region: CASSQYRDYGYTF. CDR3 bases: TGCGCCAGCAGTCAATACAGGGACTATGGCTACACCTTC.

The rearrangement uses TRBV9 and TRBJ2-1, with TRBD2 identical over 7 bases. With 7 bases clipped from V and 0 bases from J, the junction kept 4 bases outside the gene matches. This CDR3 spans 14 amino acids. Germline CDR1 and CDR2: SGDLS and YYNGEE. The CDR3 loop is CASGEGFSYNEQFF. CDR3 DNA: TGTGCCAGCGGGGAGGGCTTCTCCTACAATGAGCAGTTCTTC.

The chain combines TRBV14 with TRBJ2-7; perhaps TRBD2 as D (5 bases). Per the germline V gene, CDR1 is SGHDN and CDR2 is FVKESK. V was shortened by 1 base and J by 1 base, with 8 bases between the two germline ends. This CDR3 comprises 14 residues. CDR3 protein: CASSQVSGSYEQYF. In DNA, the CDR3 is TGTGCCAGCAGCCAAGTTTCGGGGTCCTACGAGCAGTACTTC.

The chain uses TRBV5-4 and TRBJ1-2; a possible D gene is TRBD1 (5 bases). The CDR3 consists of 15 residues. Trimming cost V 2 bases and J 4 bases, with 15 bases left between them. Germline CDR1 reads SGHNT; CDR2 reads YYREEE (reference sequence). The CDR3 reads CASSFGRVMGYGYTF. CDR3 nucleotides: TGTGCCAGCAGCTTCGGCAGGGTGATGGGCTATGGCTACACCTTC. The full variable domain, completed using reference TRBV5-4 and TRBJ1-2, is ETGVTQSPTHLIKTRGQQVTLRCSSQSGHNTVSWYQQALGQGPQFIFQYYREEENGRGNFPPRFSGLQFPNYSSELNVNALELDDSALYLCASSFGRVMGYGYTFGSGTRLTVV.

The chain carries TRBV7-2 and TRBJ1-2; 9 bases match TRBD1. This CDR3 contains 16 residues. CDR1 is SGHTA, CDR2 FQGNSA, per germline. V lost 6 bases and J lost 7; bases outside the gene matches: 15. For the CDR3, the DNA is TGTGCCAGCAGTCGACCTCCGGGACAGGGAACGGGTGGCTACACCTTC. Its protein is CASSRPPGQGTGGYTF. Full variable domain (rest looked up from reference TRBV7-2 and TRBJ1-2): GAGVSQSPSNKVTEKGKDVELRCDPISGHTALYWYRQSLGQGLEFLIYFQGNSAPDKSGLPSDRFSAERTGGSVSTLTIQRTQQEDSAVYLCASSRPPGQGTGGYTFGSGTRLTVV.

The chain couples TRBV5-1 to TRBJ2-2; D is unresolved. The CDR3 loop spans 16 amino acids. Trimming shortened V by 4 bases and J by 2 bases, and 15 bases separated the two germline ends. Germline V CDR1 and CDR2: SGHRS, YFSETQ. CDR3 loop: CASSPGSLGNTGELFF. For the CDR3, the DNA is TGCGCCAGCAGCCCCGGTAGTCTAGGCAACACCGGGGAGCTGTTTTTT.

The chain uses TRBV6-6 and TRBJ1-2; TRBD1 matches 8 bases. Unmatched junction bases numbered 8, after V lost 7 bases and J lost 7 bases. The CDR3 is 13 residues long. Germline-derived CDR1 and CDR2 are MNHNY and SVGAGI (reference sequence). CDR3 loop: CASKPQGASGYTF. The CDR3 bases are TGTGCCAGCAAACCCCAGGGGGCAAGTGGCTACACCTTC.

This chain uses TRBV11-2 with TRBJ2-7; 7 bases are a match to TRBD1. The CDR3 consists of 15 residues. The junction had 11 bases not matched to a gene; V was cut back by 6 bases and J by 3 bases. The germline V gene encodes CDR1 SGHAT and CDR2 FQNNGV. CDR3 bases: TGTGCCAGCAGAGGTTACAGGGGATCCCTCTACGAGCAGTACTTC. It is translated as CASRGYRGSLYEQYF.

The chain links TRBV6-5 to TRBJ1-2; D is possibly TRBD1 (5 bases). The V end was cut by 0 bases, the J end by 5 bases, with 10 bases between. Germline CDR1 reads MNHEY; CDR2 reads SVGAGI. The CDR3 contains 14 residues. CDR3 sequence (DNA): TGTGCCAGCAGTTACTCGAGTGGGGGGTATGGCTACACCTTC. Amino acids: CASSYSSGGYGYTF.

CDR3 in amino acids: CASSIRTLELNTGELFF. The CDR3 bases are TGTGCCAGTAGTATCCGGACTCTCGAATTGAACACCGGGGAGCTGTTTTTT. The genes are TRBV19 and TRBJ2-2, with D maybe TRBD2 (5 bases). Germline loops: CDR1 LNHDA, CDR2 SQIVND (reference sequence). The CDR3 is 17 amino acids. The V end was cut by 3 bases, the J end by 1 base, with 15 bases between.

The chain recombines TRBV5-4 with TRBJ1-6, with 9 bases aligning to TRBD1. Germline lookup yields CDR1 SGHNT and CDR2 YYREEE (reference sequence). This CDR3 has 17 residues. Germline trimming cut 5 bases from V and 0 bases from J; bases unmatched to any gene: 6. CDR3 bases: TGTGCCAGCAGACGGACAGGGGATAGCTCCTATAATTCACCCCTCCACTTT. Translating gives CASRRTGDSSYNSPLHF.

There are a few counts of this clone. V gene TRBV19 combines with J gene TRBJ1-1; D is perhaps TRBD1 (5 bases). This CDR3 is built from 14 residues. The germline V gene has CDR1 LNHDA and CDR2 SQIVND (reference sequence). With 3 bases removed from V and 4 bases from J, the gap between germline ends came to 12 bases. CDR3 coding DNA: TGTGCCAGTAGTATGGGAGGGGTGGCCACTGAAGCTTTCTTT. This sequence encodes CASSMGGVATEAFF.